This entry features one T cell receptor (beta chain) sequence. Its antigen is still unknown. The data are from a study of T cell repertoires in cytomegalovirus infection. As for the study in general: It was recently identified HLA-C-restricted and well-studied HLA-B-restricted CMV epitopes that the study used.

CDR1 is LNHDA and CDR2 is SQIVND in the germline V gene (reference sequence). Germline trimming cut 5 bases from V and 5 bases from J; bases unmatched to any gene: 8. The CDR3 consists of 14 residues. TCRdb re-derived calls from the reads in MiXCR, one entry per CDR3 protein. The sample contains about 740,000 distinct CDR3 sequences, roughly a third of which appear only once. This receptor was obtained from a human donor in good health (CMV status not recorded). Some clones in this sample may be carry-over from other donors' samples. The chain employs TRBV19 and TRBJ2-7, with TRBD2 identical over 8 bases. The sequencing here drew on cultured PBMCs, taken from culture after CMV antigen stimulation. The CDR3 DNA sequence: TGTGCCAGTAGTGTCCGGGGGGGGGGGAACGAGCAGTACTTC. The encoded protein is CASSVRGGGNEQYF. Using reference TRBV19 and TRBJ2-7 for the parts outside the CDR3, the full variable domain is DGGITQSPKYLFRKEGQNVTLSCEQNLNHDAMYWYRQDPGQGLRLIYYSQIVNDFQKGDIAEGYSVSREKKESFPLTVTSAQKNPTAFYLCASSVRGGGNEQYFGPGTRLTVT.